This TCR beta chain was profiled in a study of graft-versus-host responses after intestinal transplantation. This clone was detected only once. Its antigen is not known. The method was immunoSEQ multiplex PCR; TCRdb's version includes in-frame clones alone and lacks a portion of them. The repertoire includes 90,000 to 130,000 clones, over 85% of them detected once, and roughly 0.24% sits in the top ten. The V segment lost 6 bases and the J segment 3 bases; nucleotides outside the gene matches: 18. The CDR3 has 19 residues. The germline V gene encodes CDR1 MDHEN and CDR2 SYDVKM. Overall study results and limits: In recipient marrow, GvH clones were found, and some appeared first in ileum or blood. Some patients had graft-donor T cell macrochimerism, and their allografts showed high graft-versus-host to host-versus-graft clonal ratios.

The rearrangement joins TRBV28 to TRBJ2-3, with 10 bases fitting TRBD2. The sequence was obtained from a human donor who was the organ donor for an intestinal transplant. The specimen comprised unstimulated CD4+ T cells sorted from spleen or lymph node cells, sampled before transplant. The CDR3 DNA follows: TGTGCCAGCAGCGAGACCCCTAGCGGGAGACTTTGGGGGACAGATACGCAGTATTTT. Protein product: CASSETPSGRLWGTDTQYF.